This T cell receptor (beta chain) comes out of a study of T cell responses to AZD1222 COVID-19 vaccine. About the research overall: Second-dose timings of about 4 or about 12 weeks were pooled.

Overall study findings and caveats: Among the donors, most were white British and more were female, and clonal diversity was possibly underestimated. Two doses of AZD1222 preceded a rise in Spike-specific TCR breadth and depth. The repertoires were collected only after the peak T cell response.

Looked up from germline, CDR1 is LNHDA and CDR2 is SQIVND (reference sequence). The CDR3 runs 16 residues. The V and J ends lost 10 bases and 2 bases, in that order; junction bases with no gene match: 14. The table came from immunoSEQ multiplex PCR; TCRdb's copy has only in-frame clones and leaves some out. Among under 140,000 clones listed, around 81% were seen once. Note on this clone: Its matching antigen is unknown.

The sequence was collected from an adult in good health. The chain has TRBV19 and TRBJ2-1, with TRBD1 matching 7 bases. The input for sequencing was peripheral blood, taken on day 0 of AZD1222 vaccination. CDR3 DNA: TGTGCCACCCCCACGGGACAGATTCCCACCTACAATGAGCAGTTCTTC. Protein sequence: CATPTGQIPTYNEQFF.